The 17 T cell receptor beta chains below were found in one sample sequenced in a study of T cell responses to AZD1222 COVID-19 vaccine. Clones were read by immunoSEQ multiplex PCR, and TCRdb kept only the in-frame ones, dropping some. The sample lists some 130,000 clones, 93% occurring once. Material: peripheral blood, obtained on day 0 of AZD1222 vaccination. The receptors derive from an adult in good health.

The J gene is TRBJ1-2, the V gene TRBV6-5; no definite D call. The CDR3 sequence is 15 residues long. Per the germline V gene, CDR1 is MNHEY and CDR2 is SVGAGI. Trimming removed 3 bases from V and 5 bases from J, with 16 bases in between. The CDR3 sequence is CASSYSSRLLYGYTF. The CDR3 DNA reads TGTGCCAGCAGTTATTCGTCTCGCCTACTTTATGGCTACACCTTC.

The chain uses TRBV20-1 and TRBJ2-4; D may be TRBD2 (6 bases). The CDR3 loop spans 10 amino acids. Trimming cost V 5 bases and J 12 bases, with 11 bases left between them. CDR1 and CDR2 (germline): DFQATT, SNEGSKA (reference sequence). DNA for the CDR3: TGCAGTGCTGACGGGGGATCTCAGTACTTC. As protein: CSADGGSQYF.

The chain carries TRBV11-3 and TRBJ2-7, with D possibly matching TRBD1 (6 bases). The CDR3 runs to 13 residues. V dropped 6 bases and J dropped 8 bases, with 17 bases sitting between them. Germline CDR1 and CDR2: SGHNT and YENEEA. The CDR3 region has the DNA TGTGCCAGCAGTGAACTCCAGGGGAGTAAGCAGTACTTC. Residues: CASSELQGSKQYF.

The table lists this clone with a few counts. V gene TRBV4-1 combines with J gene TRBJ2-7; TRBD1 aligns across 9 bases. The CDR3 is 14 residues long. Germline V gene data show CDR1 as MGHRA and CDR2 as YSYEKL. Trimming cost V 2 bases and J 2 bases; bases outside gene matches: 1. CDR3 in amino acids: CASSQRDRAYEQYF. The CDR3 nucleotides read TGCGCCAGCAGCCAAAGGGACAGGGCCTACGAGCAGTACTTC.

The CDR3, as DNA: TGTGCCAGTAGTGCACCCTATTCCGGGGTCACTGAAGCTTTCTTT. It is translated as CASSAPYSGVTEAFF. The chain joins TRBV19 to TRBJ1-1; D is undetermined. This CDR3 contains 15 residues. Trimming shortened V by 5 bases and J by 4 bases, and 17 bases separated the two germline ends. The germline V gene has CDR1 LNHDA and CDR2 SQIVND (reference sequence).

J is TRBJ1-6 and V is TRBV19, with 7 bases fitting TRBD1. Looked up from germline, CDR1 is LNHDA and CDR2 is SQIVND (reference sequence). The CDR3 is 14 residues long. The V gene end was trimmed by 6 bases and the J gene end by 9 bases; junction bases not matched to a gene: 8. CDR3 DNA sequence: TGTGCCAGTAGCGTGGGGACAGTCATTTCACCCCTCCACTTT. Protein sequence: CASSVGTVISPLHF.

The DNA of the CDR3 is TGTGCCAGCAGCCCCACCCGGGGTGAGGGCTACACCTTC. The encoded protein is CASSPTRGEGYTF. The rearrangement uses TRBV7-3 and TRBJ1-2; no firm D call. V lost 5 bases to trimming and J lost 8 bases, with 15 bases between them. The CDR3 loop spans 13 amino acids. In germline, CDR1 is SGHTA, CDR2 FQGTGA.

V is TRBV11-2 and J is TRBJ2-1, with 9 bases matching TRBD2. This CDR3 comprises 18 residues. J lost 8 bases, V lost 5 bases, and 19 bases had no gene match. CDR1 SGHAT and CDR2 FQNNGV come from the germline V gene. The CDR3 loop reads CASSRTRPWRGGGDEQFF. In DNA form, the CDR3 reads TGTGCCAGCAGCCGGACCCGCCCTTGGCGGGGGGGCGGCGATGAGCAGTTCTTC. The complete variable domain, with remaining parts taken from reference TRBV11-2 and TRBJ2-1, reads EAGVAQSPRYKIIEKRQSVAFWCNPISGHATLYWYQQILGQGPKLLIQFQNNGVVDDSQLPKDRFSAERLKGVDSTLKIQPAKLEDSAVYLCASSRTRPWRGGGDEQFFGPGTRLTVL.

This clone was seen once. The chain couples TRBV4-3 to TRBJ2-1; 8 bases map to TRBD2. The CDR3 covers 15 residues. Germline CDR1 LGHNA, CDR2 YSLEER. V dropped 0 bases and J dropped 2; count of bases not matched to a gene: 0. The CDR3: CASSQDSGTYNEQFF. The CDR3 coding sequence is TGCGCCAGCAGCCAAGATAGCGGGACCTACAATGAGCAGTTCTTC.

V is TRBV7-3 and J is TRBJ1-1; D is uncertain. There are 13 residues in the CDR3. Germline-derived CDR1 and CDR2 are SGHTA and FQGTGA. V was trimmed by 5 bases and J by 11 bases, leaving 18 bases between them. The CDR3 nucleotides are TGTGCCAGCAGCCCTTACATCAGCGAAAGGGCTTTCTTT. Encoded protein: CASSPYISERAFF.

The chain joins TRBV7-8 to TRBJ1-3; D remains ambiguous. Germline lookup yields CDR1 SGHVS and CDR2 FQNEAQ. V was pared by 5 bases and J by 4 bases, with 9 bases between. The CDR3 has 13 residues. The CDR3 loop reads CASSLLRGNTIYF. CDR3 nucleotides: TGTGCCAGCAGCCTCTTGCGGGGAAACACCATATATTTT.

The V and J genes are TRBV7-9 and TRBJ1-1; the D is unclear. The V and J ends lost 2 bases and 8 bases respectively, with 9 bases between them. Per germline, CDR1 SEHNR and CDR2 FQNEAQ (reference sequence). This CDR3 is built from 12 residues. The CDR3, as DNA: TGTGCCAGCAGCTTACGGGCAGACGAAGCTTTCTTT. The encoded protein is CASSLRADEAFF.

The chain links TRBV25-1 to TRBJ2-3; tentatively, D is TRBD1 (6 bases). Trimming removed 4 bases from V and 0 bases from J, with 11 bases in between. This CDR3 has 15 residues. Germline V gives CDR1 MGHDK, CDR2 SYGVNS. DNA of the CDR3: TGTGCCAGCAGTGCGACAGGTTATAGCACAGATACGCAGTATTTT. Translating it yields CASSATGYSTDTQYF.

This clone appeared a few times. The chain couples TRBV18 to TRBJ2-1; 9 bases are a match to TRBD2. J gave up 2 bases and V 1 base, and 0 bases lay outside the gene matches. The CDR3 runs to 15 residues. Germline V gene sequence: CDR1 KGHSH, CDR2 LQKENI. The CDR3 bases are TGTGCCAGCTCACCACAGCGGGGGGCCTACAATGAGCAGTTCTTC. Its translation is CASSPQRGAYNEQFF.

This clone was found once. The sample carries other DNA sequences with the same CDR3. This chain joins TRBV4-1 and TRBJ2-1; D is uncertain. Trimming removed 3 bases from V and 8 bases from J, with 5 bases in between. The CDR3 has 11 amino acids. The germline V gene has CDR1 MGHRA and CDR2 YSYEKL. The CDR3 reads CASSQRDEQFF. The CDR3 bases are TGCGCCAGCAGCCAGCGTGATGAGCAGTTCTTC.

This chain links TRBV18 with TRBJ1-6; TRBD1 might be the D (5 bases). CDR3 length: 16 residues. Between the trimmed V and J ends, which lost 2 bases and 8 bases, there was a span of 16 bases. CDR1 and CDR2 (germline): KGHSH, LQKENI. This CDR3 reads CASSPRGNPQYSPLHF. For the CDR3, the DNA is TGTGCCAGCTCACCAAGGGGCAATCCACAATATTCACCCCTCCACTTT.

This clone came up once. The chain links TRBV6-5 to TRBJ2-7; 7 nucleotides match TRBD1. The CDR3 runs 15 residues. Trimming removed 6 bases from V and 3 bases from J; junction bases left unmatched: 11. Germline V CDR1 and CDR2: MNHEY, SVGAGI. Here the CDR3 reads CASSETQGLGYEQYF. The CDR3 DNA is TGTGCCAGCAGCGAGACACAGGGGCTAGGCTACGAGCAGTACTTC.